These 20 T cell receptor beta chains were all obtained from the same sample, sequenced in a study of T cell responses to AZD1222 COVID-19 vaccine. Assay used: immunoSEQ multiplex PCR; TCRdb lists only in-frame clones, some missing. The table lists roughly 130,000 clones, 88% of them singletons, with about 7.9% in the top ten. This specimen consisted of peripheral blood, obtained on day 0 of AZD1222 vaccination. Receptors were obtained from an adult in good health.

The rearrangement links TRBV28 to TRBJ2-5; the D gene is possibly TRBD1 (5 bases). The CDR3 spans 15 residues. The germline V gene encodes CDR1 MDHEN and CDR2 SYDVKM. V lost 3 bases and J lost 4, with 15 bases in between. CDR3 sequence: CASSLGQGFGETQYF. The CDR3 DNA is TGTGCCAGCAGTTTGGGGCAGGGATTTGGAGAGACCCAGTACTTC. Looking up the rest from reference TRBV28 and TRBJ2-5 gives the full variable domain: DVKVTQSSRYLVKRTGEKVFLECVQDMDHENMFWYRQDPGLGLRLIYFSYDVKMKEKGDIPEGYSVSREKKERFSLILESASTNQTSMYLCASSLGQGFGETQYFGPGTRLLVL.

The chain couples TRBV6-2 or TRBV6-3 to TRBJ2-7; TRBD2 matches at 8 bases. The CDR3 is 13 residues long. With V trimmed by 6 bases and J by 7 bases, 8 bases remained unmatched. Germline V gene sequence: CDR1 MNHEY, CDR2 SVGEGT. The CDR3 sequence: CASSTHERGEQYF. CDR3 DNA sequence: TGTGCCAGCAGCACCCATGAGCGGGGGGAGCAGTACTTC.

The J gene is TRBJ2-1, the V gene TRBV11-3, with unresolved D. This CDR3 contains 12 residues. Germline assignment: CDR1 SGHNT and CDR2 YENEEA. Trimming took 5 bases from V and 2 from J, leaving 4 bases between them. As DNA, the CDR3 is TGTGCCAGCAGCCGGGCCTACAATGAGCAGTTCTTC. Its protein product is CASSRAYNEQFF.

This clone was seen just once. The CDR3 loop is CASSLVAGPPGNEQYF. CDR3 sequence (DNA): TGTGCCAGCAGCTTGGTTGCGGGCCCCCCAGGGAACGAGCAGTACTTC. This rearrangement joins TRBV5-5 to TRBJ2-7; D tentatively reads TRBD1 or TRBD2 (5 bases each). The CDR3 length is 16 residues. The germline V gene has CDR1 SGHKS and CDR2 YYEKEE (reference sequence). V was cut by 0 bases and J by 5 bases, with 18 bases left in between.

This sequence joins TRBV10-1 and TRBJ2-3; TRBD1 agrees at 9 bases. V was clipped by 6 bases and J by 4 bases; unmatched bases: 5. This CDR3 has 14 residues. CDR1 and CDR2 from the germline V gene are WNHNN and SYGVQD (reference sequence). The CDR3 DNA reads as TGCGCCAGCAGCCGGGACAGGGTTTCAGATACGCAGTATTTT. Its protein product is CASSRDRVSDTQYF.

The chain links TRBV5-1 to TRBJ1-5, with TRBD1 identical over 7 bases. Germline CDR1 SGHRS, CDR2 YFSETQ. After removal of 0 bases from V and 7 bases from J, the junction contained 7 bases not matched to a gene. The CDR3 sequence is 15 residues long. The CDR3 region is CASSLGGDRDQPQHF. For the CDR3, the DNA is TGCGCCAGCAGCTTGGGGGGAGACAGGGACCAGCCCCAGCATTTT.

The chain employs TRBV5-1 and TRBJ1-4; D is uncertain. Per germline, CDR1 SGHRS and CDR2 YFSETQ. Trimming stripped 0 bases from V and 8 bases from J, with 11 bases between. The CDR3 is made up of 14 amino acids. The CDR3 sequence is CASSLESTGEKLFF. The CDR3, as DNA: TGCGCCAGCAGCTTGGAATCGACGGGAGAAAAACTGTTTTTT.

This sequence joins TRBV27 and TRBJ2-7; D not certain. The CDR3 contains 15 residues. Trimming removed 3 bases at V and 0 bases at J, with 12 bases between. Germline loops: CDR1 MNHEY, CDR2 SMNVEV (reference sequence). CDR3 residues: CASSLPGLSSYEQYF. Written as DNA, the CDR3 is TGTGCCAGCAGTTTGCCAGGCCTCAGCTCCTACGAGCAGTACTTC.

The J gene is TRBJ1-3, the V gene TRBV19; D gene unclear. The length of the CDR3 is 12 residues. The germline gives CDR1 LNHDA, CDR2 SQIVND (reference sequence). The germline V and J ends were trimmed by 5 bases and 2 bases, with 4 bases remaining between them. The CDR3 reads CASSEAGNTIYF. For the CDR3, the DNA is TGTGCCAGTAGTGAGGCTGGAAACACCATATATTTT.

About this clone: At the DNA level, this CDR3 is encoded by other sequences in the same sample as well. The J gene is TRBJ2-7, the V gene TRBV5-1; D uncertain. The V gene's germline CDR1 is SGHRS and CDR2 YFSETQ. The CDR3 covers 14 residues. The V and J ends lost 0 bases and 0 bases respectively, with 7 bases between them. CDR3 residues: CASSLAGSSYEQYF. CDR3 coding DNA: TGCGCCAGCAGCTTGGCCGGGTCCTCCTACGAGCAGTACTTC.

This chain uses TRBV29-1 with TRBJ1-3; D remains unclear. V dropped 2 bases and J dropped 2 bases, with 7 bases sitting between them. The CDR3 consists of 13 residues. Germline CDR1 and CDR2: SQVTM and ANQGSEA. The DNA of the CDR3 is TGCAGCGTTGAAAAGACGGCTGGAAACACCATATATTTT. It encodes CSVEKTAGNTIYF.

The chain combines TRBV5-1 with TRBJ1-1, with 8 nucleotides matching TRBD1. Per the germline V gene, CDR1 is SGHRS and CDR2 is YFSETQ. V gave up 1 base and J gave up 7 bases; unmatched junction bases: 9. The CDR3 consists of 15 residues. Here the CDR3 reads CASSLSMDRVNEAFF. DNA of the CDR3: TGCGCCAGCAGCTTGAGCATGGACAGGGTGAATGAAGCTTTCTTT.

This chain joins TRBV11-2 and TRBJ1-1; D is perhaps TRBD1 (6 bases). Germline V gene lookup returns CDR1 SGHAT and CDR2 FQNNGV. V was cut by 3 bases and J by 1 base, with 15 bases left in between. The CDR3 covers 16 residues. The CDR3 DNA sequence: TGTGCCAGCAGCTTTTCTACAGGGTTTGGGAACACTGAAGCTTTCTTT. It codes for CASSFSTGFGNTEAFF. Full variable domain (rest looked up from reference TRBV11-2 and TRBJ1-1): EAGVAQSPRYKIIEKRQSVAFWCNPISGHATLYWYQQILGQGPKLLIQFQNNGVVDDSQLPKDRFSAERLKGVDSTLKIQPAKLEDSAVYLCASSFSTGFGNTEAFFGQGTRLTVV.

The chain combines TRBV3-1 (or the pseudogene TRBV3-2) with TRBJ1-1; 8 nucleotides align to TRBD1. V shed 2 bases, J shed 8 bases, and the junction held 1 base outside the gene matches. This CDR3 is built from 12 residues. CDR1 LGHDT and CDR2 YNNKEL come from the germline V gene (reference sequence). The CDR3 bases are TGTGCCAGCAGCCAAAGGACAGGGGAAGCTTTCTTT. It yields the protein CASSQRTGEAFF.

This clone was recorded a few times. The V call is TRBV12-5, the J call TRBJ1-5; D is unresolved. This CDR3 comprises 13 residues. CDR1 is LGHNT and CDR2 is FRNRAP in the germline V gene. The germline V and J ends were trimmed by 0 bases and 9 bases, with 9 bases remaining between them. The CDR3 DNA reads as TGTGCTAGTGGTTTGGTACCGAATACGCCCCAGCATTTT. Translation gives CASGLVPNTPQHF.

For the CDR3, the DNA is TGTGCCAGCAGGGGGGAGAAATACGAGCAGTACTTC. The encoded protein is CASRGEKYEQYF. The V gene is TRBV6-6, the J gene TRBJ2-7; perhaps D is TRBD1 or TRBD2 (5 bases each). The V gene's germline CDR1 is MNHNY and CDR2 SVGAGI (reference sequence). The CDR3 spans 12 residues. V was shortened by 6 bases and J by 4 bases, with 10 bases between the two germline ends.

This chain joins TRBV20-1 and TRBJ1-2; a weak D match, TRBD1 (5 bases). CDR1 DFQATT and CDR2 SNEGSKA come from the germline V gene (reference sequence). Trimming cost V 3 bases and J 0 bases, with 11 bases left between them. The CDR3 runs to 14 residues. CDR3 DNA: TGCAGTGCTAGTACAGGACAAGCTAACTATGGCTACACCTTC. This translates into CSASTGQANYGYTF.

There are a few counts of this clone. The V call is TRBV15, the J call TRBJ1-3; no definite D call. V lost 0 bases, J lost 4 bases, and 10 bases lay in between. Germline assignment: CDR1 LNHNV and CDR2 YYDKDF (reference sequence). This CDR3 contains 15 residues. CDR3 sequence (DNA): TGTGCCACCAGCAGAGATATTGTCCCCGGAAACACCATATATTTT. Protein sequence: CATSRDIVPGNTIYF.

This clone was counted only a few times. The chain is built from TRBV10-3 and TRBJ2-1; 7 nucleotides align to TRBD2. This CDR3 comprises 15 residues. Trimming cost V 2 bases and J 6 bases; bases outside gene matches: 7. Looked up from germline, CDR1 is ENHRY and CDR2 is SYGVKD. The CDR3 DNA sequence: TGTGCCATCAGTGAGCCCGCGGGAGCTACCAATGAGCAGTTCTTC. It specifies CAISEPAGATNEQFF.

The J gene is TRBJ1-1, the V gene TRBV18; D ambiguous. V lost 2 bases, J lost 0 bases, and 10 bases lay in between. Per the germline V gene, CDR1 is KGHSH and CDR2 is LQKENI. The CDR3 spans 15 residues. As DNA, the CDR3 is TGTGCCAGCTCACCAGGTGCCAGCATGAACACTGAAGCTTTCTTT. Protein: CASSPGASMNTEAFF. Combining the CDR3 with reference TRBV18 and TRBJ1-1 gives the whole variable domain NAGVMQNPRHLVRRRGQEARLRCSPMKGHSHVYWYRQLPEEGLKFMVYLQKENIIDESGMPKERFSAEFPKEGPSILRIQQVVRGDSAAYFCASSPGASMNTEAFFGQGTRLTVV.